This T cell receptor (beta chain) is from a study of blood T cell repertoires in COVID-19. Study-level background: Acute and convalescent COVID-19 samples came from the United States, Italy and Spain. T cells, B-cell-depleted T cells, or PBMCs supplied cDNA or gDNA.

Germline CDR1 and CDR2: GTSNPN and SVGIG (reference sequence). The CDR3 totals 21 residues. The ends lost 0 bases at V and 2 bases at J; junction bases unmatched: 19. Source study methods: Researchers report that nucleated cell counts were estimated from reference gene primer amplification. The assay was immunoSEQ multiplex PCR, and TCRdb's table has in-frame clones only and misses some. D and trimming were read from the DNA, whereas the V and J calls and clone size are those reported in that table. The sample holds around 190,000 clones, roughly 80% seen once. The sequenced sample consisted of peripheral blood. The V and J genes are TRBV30 and TRBJ2-1, with 10 nucleotides matching TRBD2. This receptor was obtained from a man aged 55 to 70 with acute or convalescent COVID-19. The CDR3 protein is CAWSVRPSGRKPRGAYNEQFF. For the CDR3, the DNA is TGTGCCTGGAGTGTACGACCTAGCGGGAGAAAGCCTAGAGGGGCCTACAATGAGCAGTTCTTC.